This T cell receptor (beta chain) was found in a study of shared clonotypes between healthy human individuals. Broader study findings: Large sequencing depth failed to make sorted-subset sequencing complete, rarefaction showed.

This clone was detected once. Its antigen remains unidentified. With 4 bases removed from V and 1 base from J, the gap between germline ends came to 5 bases. CDR1 is GTSNPN and CDR2 is SVGIG in the germline V gene (reference sequence). This CDR3 spans 11 amino acids. Assay: immunoSEQ multiplex PCR; the TCRdb copy retains only in-frame clones and omits some. The data contain some 2,100,000 clones, 90% to 96% of them singletons. Specimen: naive CD4+ T cells sorted from blood. As for subset: CD45RA+ positively selected. The receptor was isolated from a man between 18 and 29 years old in good health. The rearrangement uses TRBV30 and TRBJ2-7, with D unresolved. CDR3 residues: CAWMESYEQYF. CDR3 DNA sequence: TGTGCCTGGATGGAGTCCTACGAGCAGTACTTC.